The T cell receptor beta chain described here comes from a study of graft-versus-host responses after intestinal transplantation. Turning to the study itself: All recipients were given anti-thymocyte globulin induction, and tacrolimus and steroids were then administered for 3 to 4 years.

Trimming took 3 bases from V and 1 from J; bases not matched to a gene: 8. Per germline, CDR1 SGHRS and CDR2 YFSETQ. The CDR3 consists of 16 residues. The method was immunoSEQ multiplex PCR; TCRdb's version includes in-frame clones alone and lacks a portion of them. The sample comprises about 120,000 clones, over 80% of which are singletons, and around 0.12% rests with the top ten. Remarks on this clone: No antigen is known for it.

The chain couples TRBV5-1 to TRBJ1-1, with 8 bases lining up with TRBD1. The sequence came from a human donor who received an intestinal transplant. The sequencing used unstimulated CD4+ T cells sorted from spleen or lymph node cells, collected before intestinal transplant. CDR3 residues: CASSSYSGTGNTEAFF. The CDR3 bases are TGCGCCAGCAGCTCTTACTCCGGGACAGGGAACACTGAAGCTTTCTTT.